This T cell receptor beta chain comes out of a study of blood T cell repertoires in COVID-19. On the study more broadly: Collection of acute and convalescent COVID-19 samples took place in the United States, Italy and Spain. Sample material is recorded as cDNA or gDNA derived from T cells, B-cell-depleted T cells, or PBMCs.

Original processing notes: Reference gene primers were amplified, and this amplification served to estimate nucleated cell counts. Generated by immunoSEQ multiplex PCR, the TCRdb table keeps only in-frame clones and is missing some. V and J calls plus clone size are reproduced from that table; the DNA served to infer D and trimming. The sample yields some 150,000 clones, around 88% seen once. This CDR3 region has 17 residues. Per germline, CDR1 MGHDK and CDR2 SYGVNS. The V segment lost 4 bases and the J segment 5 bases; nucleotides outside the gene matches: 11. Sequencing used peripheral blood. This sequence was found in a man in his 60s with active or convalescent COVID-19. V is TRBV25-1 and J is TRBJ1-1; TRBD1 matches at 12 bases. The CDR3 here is CASSARPGTGGRTEAFF. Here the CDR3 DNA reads TGTGCCAGCAGTGCCCGGCCTGGGACAGGGGGCAGGACTGAAGCTTTCTTT. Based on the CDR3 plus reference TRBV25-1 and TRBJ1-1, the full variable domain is EADIYQTPRYLVIGTGKKITLECSQTMGHDKMYWYQQDPGMELHLIHYSYGVNSTEKGDLSSESTVSRIRTEHFPLTLESARPSHTSQYLCASSARPGTGGRTEAFFGQGTRLTVV.